The present T cell receptor (beta chain) was sequenced within a study of blood T cell repertoires in COVID-19. Study at large: Sites in the United States, Italy and Spain provided acute and convalescent COVID-19 samples. PBMCs, B-cell-depleted T cells, or T cells were the source of the cDNA or gDNA that made up the material.

As processed by the authors: From reference gene primer amplification, estimates of nucleated cell counts were derived. Only in-frame clones appear in the TCRdb table, and some are missing; sequencing was by immunoSEQ multiplex PCR. V and J calls plus clone size are reproduced from that table; the DNA served to infer D and trimming. This table holds a few hundred thousand clones, 87% found once. CDR1 is MGHRA and CDR2 is YSYEKL in the germline V gene. The CDR3 is 16 residues long. The ends were cut back, 4 bases at V and 1 base at J, with 15 bases in the middle. The specimen sequenced was peripheral blood. The rearrangement joins TRBV4-1 to TRBJ2-3; TRBD1 is a possible D gene (6 bases). The source is a woman between 50 and 59 years old who had recovered from COVID-19. CDR3 DNA: TGCGCCAGCAGCCGGCAAGGACAGTCCGGCACAGATACGCAGTATTTT. It translates to CASSRQGQSGTDTQYF.